One TCR beta chain is described in this entry. Its specificity is unknown. This sample stems from a study of cytomegalovirus exposure and HLA in healthy donors. Study as a whole: Among the roughly 400 genotyped donors, around 81% were placed in the Caucasian-associated ancestry cluster. Study-level points and caveats: It was assumed in the presence/absence analyses that sequencing depth was roughly uniform across donors. The productive fraction for most TCR beta V segments was about 90% or about 30% in an earlier analysis.

Both 60 Vbeta primers and 13 Jbeta primers went into the PCR. Only in-frame clones appear in the TCRdb table, and some are missing; sequencing was by immunoSEQ multiplex PCR. The sample contains about 98,000 clones, about 76% of which appear only once. With V trimmed by 6 bases and J by 8 bases, 12 bases remained unmatched. There are 15 residues in the CDR3. Germline CDR1 reads SNHLY; CDR2 reads FYNNEI. These donors, healthy bone marrow donors, were studied. The origin of this receptor is a human donor in good health. Input material: PBMCs. This rearrangement joins TRBV2 to TRBJ1-2, with 10 bases aligning to TRBD1. The CDR3 sequence is CASREMTGGGGGYTF. Written as DNA, the CDR3 is TGTGCCAGCAGAGAGATGACAGGGGGCGGAGGGGGCTACACCTTC.